Listed here are 4 T cell receptor beta chains from one sample, sequenced in a study of CD8+ T cells in alopecia areata. Reverse transcription of extracted RNA yielded cDNA, which provided the sequencing template. The protocol was immunoSEQ multiplex PCR, while the TCRdb copy is restricted to in-frame clones and leaves out a portion. Of 110,000 or so clones in the sample, 56% are singletons; the top ten hold roughly 3.5%. Treatment in this sample: oral pan-JAK inhibitor, 5-10 mg twice daily. The source was CD4+ T cells sorted from blood, collected at week 24, from a patient treated with tofacitinib. The receptor set was obtained from a human donor with alopecia areata.

This chain links TRBV15 with TRBJ2-5; TRBD2 is a possible D gene (5 bases). Deletions cut 8 bases from V and 4 bases from J, with 11 bases between. Looked up from germline, CDR1 is LNHNV and CDR2 is YYDKDF (reference sequence). This CDR3 contains 12 residues. The CDR3 protein is CATGPRGETQYF. The CDR3 nucleotides read TGTGCCACCGGGCCCCGGGGAGAGACCCAGTACTTC.

V usage is TRBV5-1 and J usage is TRBJ1-3; possibly TRBD1 for D (6 bases). Germline V CDR1 and CDR2: SGHRS, YFSETQ. This CDR3 region has 14 residues. Trimming left V 9 bases short and J 4 bases short, with 17 bases between. CDR3 DNA sequence: TGCGCCACCTCATCAGGGGAAACAGGAAACACCATATATTTT. Amino acid sequence: CATSSGETGNTIYF.

The chain recombines TRBV5-6 with TRBJ2-5; D gene unclear. Germline V CDR1 and CDR2: SGHDT, YYEEEE. The length of the CDR3 is 14 residues. V was shortened by 0 bases and J by 5 bases, with 11 bases between the two germline ends. The CDR3 sequence: CASSLGRLEETQYF. CDR3 coding DNA: TGTGCCAGCAGCTTGGGTCGGCTAGAGGAGACCCAGTACTTC.

This sequence joins TRBV7-2 and TRBJ2-5; 7 nucleotides match TRBD2. Germline CDR1 is SGHTA and CDR2 is FQGNSA. CDR3 length: 11 amino acids. V shed 8 bases, J shed 5 bases, and the junction held 2 bases outside the gene matches. The CDR3 DNA sequence: TGTGCCAGCGCCGGGAGGGAGACCCAGTACTTC. It specifies CASAGRETQYF. The variable domain in full, with the rest retrieved from reference TRBV7-2 and TRBJ2-5, is GAGVSQSPSNKVTEKGKDVELRCDPISGHTALYWYRQSLGQGLEFLIYFQGNSAPDKSGLPSDRFSAERTGGSVSTLTIQRTQQEDSAVYLCASAGRETQYFGPGTRLLVL.